This T cell receptor (beta chain) is drawn from a study of blood T cell repertoires in COVID-19. Across the study: The origin of the acute and convalescent COVID-19 samples was the United States, Italy and Spain. Sample material is recorded as cDNA or gDNA derived from T cells, B-cell-depleted T cells, or PBMCs.

Trimming cost V 0 bases and J 6 bases; bases outside gene matches: 7. Per the germline V gene, CDR1 is MGHRA and CDR2 is YSYEKL. The CDR3 covers 16 residues. Clones were sequenced by immunoSEQ multiplex PCR, and TCRdb holds only the in-frame ones, with some missing. The sample contains about 60,000 clones, over 75% of which appear only once. This clonotype was sampled from a woman aged 60-70 years with active COVID-19. The rearrangement uses TRBV4-1 and TRBJ1-4; 7 positions match TRBD1. Sequences were obtained from peripheral blood. The CDR3 protein is CASSQDGRTGDEKLFF. CDR3 DNA sequence: TGCGCCAGCAGCCAAGATGGGAGGACAGGAGATGAAAAACTGTTTTTT.